This T cell receptor (beta chain) was sequenced during a study of shared clonotypes between healthy human individuals (TCRdb year 2020). With regard to the full study: A few men and two women, aged 18 to 49 years, made up the cohort. For each donor, CD4 naive and CD4 memory were each run on three plates, CD8 naive on two plates, and CD8 memory on one plate. Blood TCR repertoires of five healthy adults were deeply sequenced to estimate repertoire size and the extent of clonotype sharing between individuals. To increase sequencing depth and limit assay-specific biases, TCR repertoire library preparation and sequencing were carried out by different laboratories using diverse techniques. Per donor, leukapheresis produced somewhere between about 0.94 and 10 billion PBMCs.

The donors were healthy, HIV-negative adults with no recently reported acute infections or vaccinations. Every donor was a Caucasian adult living in Nashville, Tennessee, USA. Magnetic negative selection was used to enrich CD4+ T cells, after which naive cells were positively selected on CD45RA and the negative fraction became the memory subset. Blood was collected by leukapheresis, and PBMCs were isolated by Ficoll-Histopaque density gradient centrifugation and then cryopreserved in liquid nitrogen vapor phase. Purity and quantity of every magnetically sorted T cell population were checked by analytical flow cytometry. Genomic DNA was isolated from every sorted fraction and measured by UV absorbance on a Nanodrop 2000c. Using the deep immunoSEQ assay, TCR CDR3 regions were amplified from genomic DNA by multiplex PCR. Extracted genomic DNA from each cell subset was spread evenly across all wells of several immunoSEQ 96-well plates, with each plate serving as a replicate. Each replicate PCR for sorted subsets received about 200 ng genomic DNA, equal to about 29,000 T cell genomes. Purified libraries were measured with a Qubit 3.0 fluorometer, size-checked on a Bioanalyzer 2100, and measured again with the KAPA Library Quantification kit. Every immunoSEQ 96-well plate was sequenced on a separate single-read 150-cycle Illumina NextSeq 550 flow cell. Per the source publication's procedure: The immunoSEQ output contained only junctional sequences without quality scores, so filtering could not match that applied to full-length reads. To assign V/J genes and CDR3, sequences were annotated against IMGT germline references using PyIR, a Python wrapper for IgBLAST v1.9. Any read was removed if the V/J assignment was weak (E-value above 1e-6), the CDR3 was missing, or the read contained stop codons, out-of-frame junctions, or ambiguous translated residues. V3J clonotypes were defined as sequences sharing an identical inferred V gene, J gene, and CDR3 amino acid sequence. The percentage overlap between two repertoires was calculated by dividing the number of shared unique clonotypes by the size of the smaller repertoire. RTK rarefaction, the Chao1 estimator, and Recon v2.1 estimates of unobserved clonotypes were used to assess repertoire richness. For all TCRbeta clonotypes obtained by the gDNA method from a handful of donors, generation probabilities were computed with OLGA. This immuneACCESS table, as held by TCRdb, lists in-frame sequences with V and J called but not all clones. Of the missing ones, under half trace to an unresolved V gene in checked studies; the others have no known cause. For V, J and clone size, that table is used; D and trimming come from the DNA. Here the sample has about 1 million clones; approximately 80% occur a single time. 0.4% to 0.55% of the sample is taken by the ten largest.

This clone was picked up a small number of times. Its antigen remains undetermined. No much larger clonotype is one base removed from it; base qualities were not supplied. In the same sample, other DNA sequences code for this CDR3. Findings and caveats that apply to the study as a whole: Even with the large sequencing depth, rarefaction of the sorted-subset datasets indicated that sequencing was incomplete. Compared with non-shared clonotypes, clonotypes shared by all four sorted-subset donors had higher generation probabilities. Naive subsets generally had larger estimated clonotype richness than memory subsets. Sampling was restricted to blood, and TCR repertoires in tissues likely differ from the TCR repertoires found in blood. The genetic and exposure-history diversity represented was limited by the small number of donors. Across several donors, roughly 5.4% of naive CD4, roughly 3.3% of naive CD8, approximately 2.5% of memory CD4, and roughly 0.41% of memory CD8 clonotypes were shared. Based on pairwise subsampling, the degree of clonotype sharing among donors was expected to be affected by sequencing depth.

The sequencing input was memory CD4+ T cells from PBMCs. Per the publication, the cell subset or site label means: CD45RA-negative fraction. This clonotype was sampled from a young man in good health. Some clones in this sample may be carry-over from other donors' samples.

The DNA sequence is as follows: TGTGCCAGCAGCGTAGGGACGACCCAAGAGACCCAGTACTTC. It encodes CASSVGTTQETQYF. This sequence uses TRBV9 and TRBJ2-5; the D gene cannot be named for sure. V loses 0 bases of germline sequence and J loses 1 base, and the interval between the two ends is 7 bases. Reading the germline V gene gives CDR1 SGDLS and CDR2 YYNGEE. The CDR3 runs 14 residues from the cysteine to the phenylalanine. CDR3 DNA only is kept here, 42 bases in frame from base 1.